Included here is one T cell receptor beta chain sequence, with context. This sample is drawn from a study of blood T cell repertoires in COVID-19. Study-level background: The United States, Italy and Spain supplied acute and convalescent COVID-19 samples.

The repertoire was sequenced with immunoSEQ multiplex PCR; TCRdb's copy has only in-frame clones and lacks some. The sample holds hundreds of thousands of clones, more than 75% seen once. The sequence derives from a human donor in a cohort sampled during active COVID-19. Sequences were obtained from peripheral blood.

CDR3 in amino acids: CASSDRGRYEQYF. The CDR3 DNA reads TGTGCCAGCAGCGATCGGGGTCGCTACGAGCAGTACTTC. The gene calls are TRBV11-2 and TRBJ2-7, with D possibly TRBD2 on 5 matching bases. Germline CDR1 SGHAT, CDR2 FQNNGV. The V end was cut by 5 bases, the J end by 3 bases, with 11 bases between. CDR3 length equals 13 residues. The full variable domain, its missing parts supplied by reference TRBV11-2 and TRBJ2-7, is EAGVAQSPRYKIIEKRQSVAFWCNPISGHATLYWYQQILGQGPKLLIQFQNNGVVDDSQLPKDRFSAERLKGVDSTLKIQPAKLEDSAVYLCASSDRGRYEQYFGPGTRLTVT.